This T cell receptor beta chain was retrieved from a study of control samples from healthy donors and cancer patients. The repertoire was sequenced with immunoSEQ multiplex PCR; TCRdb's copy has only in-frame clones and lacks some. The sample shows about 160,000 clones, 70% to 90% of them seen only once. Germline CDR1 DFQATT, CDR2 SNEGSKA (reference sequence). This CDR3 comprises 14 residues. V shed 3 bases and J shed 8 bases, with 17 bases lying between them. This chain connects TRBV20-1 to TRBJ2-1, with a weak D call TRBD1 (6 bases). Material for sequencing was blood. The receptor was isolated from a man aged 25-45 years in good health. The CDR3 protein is CSASEGHEYDEQFF. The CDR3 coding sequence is TGCAGTGCTAGTGAGGGACATGAATACGATGAGCAGTTCTTC.